This entry lists 27 T cell receptor beta chains sequenced from one sample in a study of T-cell reconstitution after alpha-beta-depleted transplantation in children. Preparation of the TCRbeta library involved a method that used unique molecular identifiers. TCRdb called the PCR reads again in MiXCR, with one record for every CDR3 protein. The sample shows under 850,000 distinct CDR3 sequences, around 13% of them seen only once. Material: PBMCs, obtained before TCRalphabeta/CD19-depleted stem cell transplant. These receptors originate from a girl aged 2-10 years with congenital amegakaryocytic thrombocytopenia, due to receive a stem cell transplant.

This clonotype was recorded at least ten times. The rearrangement links TRBV6-5 to TRBJ2-4; 11 nucleotides line up with TRBD2. Per the germline V gene, CDR1 is MNHEY and CDR2 is SVGAGI. This CDR3 contains 14 residues. J gave up 11 bases and V 2 bases, and 5 bases lay outside the gene matches. The CDR3: CASSYILAGGVQYF. In DNA, the CDR3 is TGTGCCAGCAGTTACATCCTAGCGGGAGGCGTTCAGTACTTC.

The V gene is TRBV5-6, the J gene TRBJ1-4, with 7 bases identical to TRBD1. Germline V gives CDR1 SGHDT, CDR2 YYEEEE. Trimming at V came to 1 base and at J to 5 bases, leaving 5 bases not matched to a gene. This CDR3 has 15 residues. The CDR3, as DNA: TGTGCCAGCAGCTTGTTTTTCAGGGGGAATGAAAAACTGTTTTTT. Its translation: CASSLFFRGNEKLFF.

The J gene is TRBJ2-3, the V gene TRBV29-1; 7 nucleotides line up with TRBD1. V was clipped by 8 bases and J by 4 bases; unmatched bases: 9. CDR3 length: 13 residues. CDR1 is SQVTM and CDR2 is ANQGSEA in the germline V gene. CDR3 DNA: TGCAGCACTTGTCAGCAGGGGGCAGATACGCAGTATTTT. Translating gives CSTCQQGADTQYF.

This clonotype was picked up many times. V gene TRBV28 combines with J gene TRBJ2-2; 9 nucleotides agree with TRBD2. Germline V gives CDR1 MDHEN, CDR2 SYDVKM. The CDR3 has 15 amino acids. Trimming cost V 2 bases and J 3 bases; bases outside gene matches: 1. As DNA, the CDR3 is TGTGCCAGCAGTTTAGGGACTAGCTACACCGGGGAGCTGTTTTTT. This translates into CASSLGTSYTGELFF.

This clonotype was observed a handful of times. This sequence joins TRBV7-9 and TRBJ1-1; no clear D gene. The CDR3 covers 12 residues. Trimming removed 2 bases at V and 4 bases at J, with 5 bases between. The germline V gene encodes CDR1 SEHNR and CDR2 FQNEAQ (reference sequence). The CDR3: CASSLKGTEAFF. CDR3 DNA sequence: TGTGCCAGCAGCTTAAAAGGCACTGAAGCTTTCTTT.

The CDR3: CASSLPSKDTQYF. The CDR3 DNA reads as TGTGCCAGCAGCTTACCCTCGAAAGATACGCAGTATTTT. V gene TRBV7-2 combines with J gene TRBJ2-3; no reliable D call. CDR3 length: 13 amino acids. The ends were cut back, 2 bases at V and 5 bases at J, with 8 bases in the middle. Germline V gives CDR1 SGHTA, CDR2 FQGNSA. The whole variable domain, remainder taken from reference TRBV7-2 and TRBJ2-3, is GAGVSQSPSNKVTEKGKDVELRCDPISGHTALYWYRQSLGQGLEFLIYFQGNSAPDKSGLPSDRFSAERTGGSVSTLTIQRTQQEDSAVYLCASSLPSKDTQYFGPGTRLTVL.

This clonotype was seen many times. This chain links TRBV20-1 with TRBJ2-7, with TRBD2 identical over 9 bases. V gave up 5 bases and J gave up 0 bases; unmatched junction bases: 8. The CDR3 length is 15 residues. CDR1 is DFQATT, CDR2 SNEGSKA, per germline (reference sequence). CDR3: CSASGLAANSYEQYF. CDR3 nucleotide sequence: TGCAGTGCTTCGGGACTAGCAGCCAACTCCTACGAGCAGTACTTC.

At least ten counts were recorded for this clonotype. The CDR3 loop is CASRGLADTDTQYF. CDR3 nucleotide sequence: TGTGCCAGCAGAGGGCTAGCGGACACAGATACGCAGTATTTT. The chain recombines TRBV25-1 with TRBJ2-3; 7 positions agree with TRBD2. After removal of 6 bases from V and 2 bases from J, the junction contained 5 bases not matched to a gene. The CDR3 covers 14 residues. Looked up from germline, CDR1 is MGHDK and CDR2 is SYGVNS.

The sample holds many counts of this clonotype. V usage is TRBV10-2 and J usage is TRBJ2-5, with 7 bases fitting TRBD2. This CDR3 comprises 15 residues. Unmatched junction bases numbered 3, after V lost 0 bases and J lost 2 bases. Germline assignment: CDR1 WSHSY and CDR2 SAAADI. The CDR3 bases are TGCGCCAGCAGTGAGTCCGGGACTATACAAGAGACCCAGTACTTC. As protein: CASSESGTIQETQYF.

This clonotype was detected many times. V usage is TRBV2 and J usage is TRBJ2-1, with 10 bases identical to TRBD1. The CDR3 is made up of 14 amino acids. J gave up 4 bases and V 4 bases, and 1 base lay outside the gene matches. From germline, CDR1 is SNHLY and CDR2 FYNNEI. The CDR3 loop is CASSVGQGYNEQFF. CDR3 sequence (DNA): TGTGCCAGCAGTGTGGGACAGGGGTACAATGAGCAGTTCTTC.

The CDR3 DNA sequence: TGTGCCAGCAGTTTTGCCCCTAGCTACGAGCAGTACTTC. It translates to CASSFAPSYEQYF. The J gene is TRBJ2-7, the V gene TRBV12-3 or TRBV12-4; D unresolved. The CDR3 is made up of 13 amino acids. Trimming removed 3 bases at V and 3 bases at J, with 9 bases between.

This clonotype was observed many times. The chain joins TRBV20-1 to TRBJ2-3; D uncertain. The CDR3 spans 13 residues. Trimming removed 1 base at V and 6 bases at J, with 11 bases between. Germline V gives CDR1 DFQATT, CDR2 SNEGSKA (reference sequence). The CDR3 loop reads CSARGPSLDTQYF. As DNA, the CDR3 is TGCAGTGCTAGAGGTCCCTCCCTCGATACGCAGTATTTT.

The chain couples TRBV20-1 to TRBJ1-4; D gene unclear. This CDR3 contains 11 residues. The V and J ends lost 5 bases and 11 bases respectively, with 12 bases between them. Germline CDR1 reads DFQATT; CDR2 reads SNEGSKA (reference sequence). The CDR3 here is CSAQNEGKLFF. CDR3 nucleotides: TGCAGTGCTCAGAACGAGGGCAAACTGTTTTTT.

The CDR3 reads CASSDSERSRYGYTF. CDR3 in DNA: TGTGCCAGCAGTGACTCAGAGCGATCCCGCTATGGCTACACCTTC. The rearrangement joins TRBV25-1 to TRBJ1-2, with D unclear. Trimming cost V 3 bases and J 4 bases, with 15 bases left between them. Germline V CDR1 and CDR2: MGHDK, SYGVNS. The CDR3 loop spans 15 amino acids.

The chain uses TRBV20-1 and TRBJ2-2; D is uncertain. The V end lost 7 bases, the J end lost 3 bases, and 12 bases lay between the germline ends. The CDR3 is 13 amino acids. The germline V gene encodes CDR1 DFQATT and CDR2 SNEGSKA (reference sequence). CDR3 sequence: CSVFRVYTGELFF. DNA for the CDR3: TGCAGTGTATTTCGGGTCTACACCGGGGAGCTGTTTTTT.

This clonotype was seen many times. This chain uses TRBV5-1 with TRBJ2-2, with D perhaps matching TRBD2 (6 bases). The CDR3 sequence is 15 residues long. V lost 6 bases and J 0 bases, leaving 12 bases between the germline ends. The germline V gene encodes CDR1 SGHRS and CDR2 YFSETQ. The CDR3 region is CASKEGFSNTGELFF. The CDR3 region has the DNA TGCGCCAGCAAGGAGGGCTTTTCGAACACCGGGGAGCTGTTTTTT.

The chain has TRBV10-2 and TRBJ2-3, with TRBD2 matching 10 bases. Trimming removed 4 bases from V and 10 bases from J; junction bases left unmatched: 5. This CDR3 is 13 amino acids long. Germline V gives CDR1 WSHSY, CDR2 SAAADI. The CDR3 is CASSVASGSAQYF. CDR3 coding DNA: TGCGCCAGCAGTGTTGCTAGCGGGAGTGCGCAGTATTTT.

This clonotype was seen a handful of times. The rearrangement joins TRBV20-1 to TRBJ2-7; 9 nucleotides agree with TRBD1. This CDR3 is built from 14 residues. The ends lost 3 bases at V and 6 bases at J; junction bases unmatched: 9. CDR1 and CDR2 from the germline V gene are DFQATT and SNEGSKA (reference sequence). The CDR3 region has the DNA TGCAGTGCTAGTCATCGTGGGACAGGGAGCGAGCAGTACTTC. It is translated as CSASHRGTGSEQYF.

This chain uses TRBV9 with TRBJ2-7; 7 nucleotides match TRBD1. The V segment lost 0 bases and the J segment 0 bases; nucleotides outside the gene matches: 3. Germline V lookup: CDR1 SGDLS, CDR2 YYNGEE. The length of the CDR3 is 15 residues. The chain's CDR3 is CASSVATGASYEQYF. The CDR3, as DNA: TGTGCCAGCAGCGTAGCCACAGGGGCCTCCTACGAGCAGTACTTC.

This clonotype was seen more than once but under ten times. The chain is built from TRBV5-1 and TRBJ1-2; D perhaps matches TRBD1 (6 bases). The CDR3 runs 15 residues. Germline V gives CDR1 SGHRS, CDR2 YFSETQ. V dropped 3 bases and J dropped 7 bases, with 19 bases sitting between them. Here the CDR3 reads CASSSSEAGAGGYTF. The CDR3 DNA sequence: TGCGCCAGCAGCTCCAGCGAGGCGGGGGCGGGTGGCTACACCTTC.

The chain uses TRBV15 and TRBJ1-1; TRBD1 matches at 9 bases. The CDR3 runs 15 residues. V was clipped by 0 bases and J by 5 bases; unmatched bases: 4. CDR1 and CDR2 (germline): LNHNV, YYDKDF (reference sequence). CDR3 DNA: TGTGCCACCAGCAGAGAGGGGACAGGGCAAACTGAAGCTTTCTTT. Translating gives CATSREGTGQTEAFF.

This clonotype was counted ten times or more. The chain carries TRBV29-1 and TRBJ2-1; D may match TRBD1 or TRBD2 (5 bases each). Trimming took 6 bases from V and 4 from J, leaving 16 bases between them. The germline gives CDR1 SQVTM, CDR2 ANQGSEA. CDR3 length: 14 residues. The DNA of the CDR3 is TGCAGCGTATCCGGGACCACATCTTACAATGAGCAGTTCTTC. Encoded protein: CSVSGTTSYNEQFF.

The V gene is TRBV7-9, the J gene TRBJ2-2; 8 positions match TRBD1. CDR3 length equals 15 residues. J was trimmed by 7 bases and V by 4 bases; bases with no gene match: 8. Germline V CDR1 and CDR2: SEHNR, FQNEAQ (reference sequence). The chain's CDR3 is CASSSPGQGYGELFF. The CDR3 coding sequence is TGTGCCAGCAGCTCTCCCGGACAGGGTTACGGGGAGCTGTTTTTT.

This sequence joins TRBV15 and TRBJ1-5; TRBD1 might be the D (5 bases). V was cut by 7 bases and J by 3 bases, with 10 bases left in between. Germline V gene data show CDR1 as LNHNV and CDR2 as YYDKDF (reference sequence). The CDR3 spans 13 residues. The CDR3: CATTAGINQPQHF. The CDR3 DNA sequence: TGTGCCACCACCGCAGGGATCAATCAGCCCCAGCATTTT.

This clonotype was found many times. V is TRBV20-1 and J is TRBJ1-2; D gene unclear. The germline gives CDR1 DFQATT, CDR2 SNEGSKA (reference sequence). The CDR3 contains 12 residues. V was shortened by 3 bases and J by 3 bases, with 8 bases between the two germline ends. CDR3 sequence reads: CSARALDYGYTF. The CDR3 DNA follows: TGCAGTGCTAGGGCCCTGGACTATGGCTACACCTTC.

In this sample, this clonotype turned up many times. The rearrangement joins TRBV6-2 or TRBV6-3 to TRBJ2-3; 12 nucleotides align to TRBD2. Germline CDR1 reads MNHEY; CDR2 reads SVGEGT. This CDR3 comprises 18 residues. J was trimmed by 0 bases and V by 7 bases; bases with no gene match: 11. In DNA form, the CDR3 reads TGTGCCAGCACCGGGGGACTAGCGGGTGATACGAGCACAGATACGCAGTATTTT. This sequence encodes CASTGGLAGDTSTDTQYF.

This clonotype was picked up many times. The chain combines TRBV20-1 with TRBJ1-1, with 7 bases aligning to TRBD1. Germline V gene lookup returns CDR1 DFQATT and CDR2 SNEGSKA (reference sequence). This CDR3 has 13 amino acids. J was trimmed by 5 bases and V by 4 bases; bases with no gene match: 7. The CDR3 region has the DNA TGCAGTGCTATACAGGGGTCTTGGACTGAAGCTTTCTTT. Its protein is CSAIQGSWTEAFF.